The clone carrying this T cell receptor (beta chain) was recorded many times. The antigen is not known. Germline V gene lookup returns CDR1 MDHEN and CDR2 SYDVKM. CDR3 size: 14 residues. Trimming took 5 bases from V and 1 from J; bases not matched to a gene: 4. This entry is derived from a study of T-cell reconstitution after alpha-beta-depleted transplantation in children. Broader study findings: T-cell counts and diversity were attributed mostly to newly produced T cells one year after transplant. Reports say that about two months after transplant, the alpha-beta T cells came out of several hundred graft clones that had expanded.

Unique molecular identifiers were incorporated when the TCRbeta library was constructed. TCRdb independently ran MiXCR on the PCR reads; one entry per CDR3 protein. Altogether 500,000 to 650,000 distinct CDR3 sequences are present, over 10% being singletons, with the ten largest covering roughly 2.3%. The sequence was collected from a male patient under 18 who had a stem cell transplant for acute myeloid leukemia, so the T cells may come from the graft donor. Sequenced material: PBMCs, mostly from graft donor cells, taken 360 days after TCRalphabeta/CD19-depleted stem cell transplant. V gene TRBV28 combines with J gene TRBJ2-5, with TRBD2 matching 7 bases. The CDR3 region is CASSRLALQETQYF. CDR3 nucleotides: TGTGCCAGCAGTCGACTAGCCCTCCAAGAGACCCAGTACTTC.